These T cell receptor beta chains were read from a single sample in a study of T cell changes during pregnancy in multiple sclerosis. Clones were sequenced by immunoSEQ multiplex PCR, and TCRdb holds only the in-frame ones, with some missing. The sample records tens of thousands of clones, around 90% being singletons. Sequenced here: CD4+ T cells from peripheral blood mononuclear cells, sampled in the first trimester of pregnancy. The receptors originated from a female donor with multiple sclerosis, enrolled in a pregnancy study. Both conserved end residues are part of each CDR3. Each record gives: clone size, V gene, CDR3 length, J gene, D gene, CDR3 protein, CDR3 DNA. D genes are given only for firm matches. The listing skips clone size in some rows; elsewhere it reads once, few, many or a size class.

clone size: .
V gene: TRBV15
CDR3 length: 16
J gene: TRBJ1-1
D gene: TRBD1
CDR3 protein: CATSREGQGVGTEAFF
CDR3 DNA: TGTGCCACCAGCAGAGAGGGACAGGGGGTGGGCACTGAAGCTTTCTTT

clone size: .
V gene: TRBV11-2
CDR3 length: 14
J gene: TRBJ1-2
D gene: .
CDR3 protein: CASSRGGTNYGYTF
CDR3 DNA: TGTGCCAGCAGCCGCGGGGGAACTAACTATGGCTACACCTTC

clone size: once
V gene: TRBV11-2
CDR3 length: 15
J gene: TRBJ2-6
D gene: .
CDR3 protein: CASSVQGLGANVLTF
CDR3 DNA: TGTGCCAGCAGCGTACAGGGCTTAGGGGCCAACGTCCTGACTTTC

clone size: .
V gene: TRBV30
CDR3 length: 16
J gene: TRBJ1-4
D gene: .
CDR3 protein: CAWTLRGGLGNEKLFF
CDR3 DNA: TGTGCCTGGACTCTACGGGGGGGATTGGGTAATGAAAAACTGTTTTTT

clone size: .
V gene: TRBV7-6
CDR3 length: 16
J gene: TRBJ2-3
D gene: TRBD1
CDR3 protein: CASSLSGTGGTDTQYF
CDR3 DNA: TGTGCCAGCAGCTTATCCGGGACAGGGGGCACAGATACGCAGTATTTT

clone size: .
V gene: TRBV19
CDR3 length: 14
J gene: TRBJ1-1
D gene: .
CDR3 protein: CASSIGGRNTEAFF
CDR3 DNA: TGTGCCAGTAGTATAGGCGGGAGGAACACTGAAGCTTTCTTT

clone size: .
V gene: TRBV11-2
CDR3 length: 14
J gene: TRBJ2-1
D gene: .
CDR3 protein: CASSLDKGYGEQFF
CDR3 DNA: TGTGCCAGCAGCTTAGATAAGGGGTACGGTGAGCAGTTCTTC

clone size: .
V gene: TRBV13
CDR3 length: 16
J gene: TRBJ2-7
D gene: .
CDR3 protein: CASSLGTTDLTYEQYF
CDR3 DNA: TGTGCCAGCAGCTTAGGCACAACAGACCTCACCTACGAGCAGTACTTC

clone size: .
V gene: TRBV6-5
CDR3 length: 15
J gene: TRBJ2-1
D gene: .
CDR3 protein: CASSLQGYSYNEQFF
CDR3 DNA: TGTGCCAGCAGCCTCCAGGGTTATTCATACAATGAGCAGTTCTTC

clone size: .
V gene: TRBV29-1
CDR3 length: 14
J gene: TRBJ2-3
D gene: .
CDR3 protein: CSGGPGGPTDTQYF
CDR3 DNA: TGCAGCGGTGGTCCCGGCGGGCCCACAGATACGCAGTATTTT

clone size: .
V gene: TRBV4-3
CDR3 length: 15
J gene: TRBJ1-2
D gene: .
CDR3 protein: CASSQLGDFNYGYTF
CDR3 DNA: TGCGCCAGCAGCCAACTAGGGGATTTTAACTATGGCTACACCTTC

clone size: once
V gene: TRBV6-1
CDR3 length: 15
J gene: TRBJ1-2
D gene: TRBD1
CDR3 protein: CASSEGDREGYGYTF
CDR3 DNA: TGTGCCAGCAGTGAAGGGGACAGGGAGGGCTATGGCTACACCTTC

clone size: .
V gene: TRBV30
CDR3 length: 14
J gene: TRBJ2-3
D gene: .
CDR3 protein: CAWSNVPGVDTQYF
CDR3 DNA: TGTGCCTGGAGTAACGTTCCGGGAGTAGATACGCAGTATTTT

clone size: .
V gene: TRBV12-5
CDR3 length: 12
J gene: TRBJ1-1
D gene: .
CDR3 protein: CASGLGGLEAFF
CDR3 DNA: TGTGCTAGTGGTTTGGGAGGCCTTGAAGCTTTCTTT

clone size: .
V gene: TRBV18
CDR3 length: 17
J gene: TRBJ2-2
D gene: .
CDR3 protein: CASSQDWRGLNTGELFF
CDR3 DNA: TGTGCCAGCTCCCAGGACTGGCGGGGCCTGAACACCGGGGAGCTGTTTTTT

clone size: .
V gene: TRBV14
CDR3 length: 15
J gene: TRBJ2-3
D gene: .
CDR3 protein: CASSKGTSGLDTQYF
CDR3 DNA: TGTGCCAGCAGCAAGGGGACTTCGGGATTAGATACGCAGTATTTT

clone size: .
V gene: TRBV7-9
CDR3 length: 16
J gene: TRBJ1-6
D gene: TRBD1
CDR3 protein: CASSLGQGAANSPLHF
CDR3 DNA: TGTGCCAGCAGCTTAGGCCAGGGGGCTGCAAATTCACCCCTCCACTTT

clone size: .
V gene: TRBV6-5
CDR3 length: 15
J gene: TRBJ1-6
D gene: .
CDR3 protein: CASSSTSSYNSPLHF
CDR3 DNA: TGTGCCAGCAGTTCCACGAGCTCCTATAATTCACCCCTCCACTTT

clone size: once
V gene: TRBV7-9
CDR3 length: 16
J gene: TRBJ2-3
D gene: .
CDR3 protein: CASSLSPLTSTDTQYF
CDR3 DNA: TGTGCCAGCAGCCTTTCTCCTCTTACTAGCACAGATACGCAGTATTTT

clone size: .
V gene: TRBV7-2
CDR3 length: 16
J gene: TRBJ1-5
D gene: .
CDR3 protein: CASSPIFGGGNQPQHF
CDR3 DNA: TGTGCCAGCAGCCCCATTTTTGGGGGGGGGAATCAGCCCCAGCATTTT

clone size: .
V gene: TRBV6-5
CDR3 length: 15
J gene: TRBJ1-2
D gene: .
CDR3 protein: CASSYSRALNYGYTF
CDR3 DNA: TGTGCCAGCAGTTACTCGAGGGCGTTAAACTATGGCTACACCTTC

clone size: .
V gene: TRBV6-6
CDR3 length: 14
J gene: TRBJ2-7
D gene: TRBD2
CDR3 protein: CASSYEAGGGEQYF
CDR3 DNA: TGTGCCAGCAGTTACGAAGCGGGGGGCGGCGAGCAGTACTTC

clone size: .
V gene: TRBV4-3
CDR3 length: 17
J gene: TRBJ2-1
D gene: .
CDR3 protein: CASSQDFGTLSYNEQFF
CDR3 DNA: TGCGCCAGCAGCCAAGATTTCGGGACTCTCTCCTACAATGAGCAGTTCTTC

clone size: .
V gene: TRBV6-5
CDR3 length: 14
J gene: TRBJ1-2
D gene: .
CDR3 protein: CASSYWGRDYGYTF
CDR3 DNA: TGTGCCAGCAGTTACTGGGGCAGGGACTATGGCTACACCTTC

clone size: .
V gene: TRBV30
CDR3 length: 16
J gene: TRBJ1-3
D gene: TRBD1
CDR3 protein: CAWTPWRGRTGNTIYF
CDR3 DNA: TGTGCCTGGACCCCATGGAGGGGGCGGACTGGAAACACCATATATTTT

clone size: .
V gene: TRBV27
CDR3 length: 14
J gene: TRBJ2-1
D gene: TRBD1
CDR3 protein: CAVSTGLAPGEQFF
CDR3 DNA: TGTGCCGTGTCGACAGGGCTGGCCCCAGGTGAGCAGTTCTTC

clone size: .
V gene: TRBV19
CDR3 length: 14
J gene: TRBJ2-7
D gene: TRBD1
CDR3 protein: CASRNRGAIYEQYF
CDR3 DNA: TGTGCCAGTAGAAACAGGGGCGCAATCTACGAGCAGTACTTC

clone size: .
V gene: TRBV9
CDR3 length: 12
J gene: TRBJ2-3
D gene: .
CDR3 protein: CASSSGRDTQYF
CDR3 DNA: TGTGCCAGCAGCTCTGGGAGGGATACGCAGTATTTT

clone size: .
V gene: TRBV6-5
CDR3 length: 12
J gene: TRBJ1-4
D gene: .
CDR3 protein: CASRLDRGKLFF
CDR3 DNA: TGTGCCAGCAGACTCGACCGGGGAAAACTGTTTTTT

clone size: .
V gene: TRBV7-8
CDR3 length: 14
J gene: TRBJ2-5
D gene: .
CDR3 protein: CASSSTNRAETQYF
CDR3 DNA: TGTGCCAGCAGCTCCACCAACAGGGCGGAGACCCAGTACTTC

clone size: few
V gene: TRBV2
CDR3 length: 15
J gene: TRBJ2-7
D gene: TRBD1
CDR3 protein: CASSPVRAGGDEQYF
CDR3 DNA: TGTGCCAGCAGTCCGGTGAGGGCAGGGGGCGACGAGCAGTACTTC

clone size: .
V gene: TRBV7-9
CDR3 length: 15
J gene: TRBJ2-3
D gene: TRBD1
CDR3 protein: CASSPGQGHTDTQYF
CDR3 DNA: TGTGCCAGCAGCCCCGGACAGGGCCACACAGATACGCAGTATTTT